Below, one T cell receptor beta chain is given with its context. Its specificity is not known. These data originate in a study of T cell responses to AZD1222 COVID-19 vaccine. Study findings and constraints: Regions 160-218 and 743-854 held dominance among vaccine-associated CD4 TCRs, which spanned spike. When two AZD1222 doses had been given, Spike-specific TCR breadth and depth rose. A reported finding is that nearly half of spike-specific TCRs target unmutated variant regions.

The CDR3 is 12 amino acids. Germline V gene sequence: CDR1 KGHDR, CDR2 SFDVKD. The junction had 4 bases not matched to a gene; V was cut back by 4 bases and J by 11 bases. Only in-frame clones appear in the TCRdb table, and some are missing; sequencing was by immunoSEQ multiplex PCR. The sample holds more than 150,000 clones, 80% to 95% seen once. This rearrangement joins TRBV24-1 to TRBJ2-3; 8 bases line up with TRBD1. The sequencing used peripheral blood, collected on day 0 of AZD1222 vaccination. The receptor was isolated from an adult in good health. CDR3 bases: TGTGCCACCAGTGAACCCGGGACAGGGCAGTATTTT. Amino acid sequence: CATSEPGTGQYF.